The 22 T cell receptor beta chains given below trace back to one sample, sequenced in a study of blood T cell repertoires in COVID-19. The table came from immunoSEQ multiplex PCR; TCRdb's copy has only in-frame clones and leaves some out. The profile shows approximately 310,000 clones, roughly 88% of them singletons. The sequenced sample was PBMCs or T cells enriched from blood (not recorded which). Every receptor here comes from a young man who had recovered from COVID-19.

The table lists this clone with a few counts. This chain joins TRBV6-5 and TRBJ1-6, with 7 bases aligning to TRBD1. The germline V gene has CDR1 MNHEY and CDR2 SVGAGI. This CDR3 has 16 amino acids. Trimming removed 0 bases from V and 8 bases from J; junction bases left unmatched: 7. CDR3 in DNA: TGTGCCAGCAGTTACTCTTACCGACAGGGTGATTCACCCCTCCACTTT. It codes for CASSYSYRQGDSPLHF.

This sequence joins TRBV13 and TRBJ2-7; D gene uncertain. Trimming took 0 bases from V and 2 from J, leaving 14 bases between them. Germline-derived CDR1 and CDR2 are PRHDT and FYEKMQ (reference sequence). This CDR3 region has 16 residues. The CDR3 DNA follows: TGTGCCAGCAGCTTAGGAAGGAGAAGTTTAGCCTACGAGCAGTACTTC. Protein product: CASSLGRRSLAYEQYF.

This chain connects TRBV5-1 to TRBJ1-1; 7 bases align to TRBD1. Germline V lookup: CDR1 SGHRS, CDR2 YFSETQ. The CDR3 covers 11 residues. J gave up 12 bases and V 3 bases, and 5 bases lay outside the gene matches. CDR3 sequence: CASSYGQVSFF. CDR3 coding DNA: TGCGCCAGCAGCTACGGACAGGTTTCTTTCTTT.

The V and J genes are TRBV7-2 and TRBJ1-1; 11 nucleotides align to TRBD1. Germline-derived CDR1 and CDR2 are SGHTA and FQGNSA. CDR3 size: 18 residues. Trimming took 1 base from V and 6 from J; bases not matched to a gene: 13. The CDR3 here is CASSLGPRTGGVKAEAFF. CDR3 sequence (DNA): TGTGCCAGCAGCTTAGGGCCCCGGACAGGGGGCGTGAAGGCTGAAGCTTTCTTT.

The chain employs TRBV7-2 and TRBJ1-5; D unclear. The CDR3 loop spans 18 amino acids. Germline CDR1 reads SGHTA; CDR2 reads FQGNSA. V lost 5 bases and J 0 bases, leaving 20 bases between the germline ends. CDR3 DNA: TGTGCCAGCAGCCCAAATCTCTCGGGGTTAGGTAGCAATCAGCCCCAGCATTTT. This gives the protein CASSPNLSGLGSNQPQHF.

The chain couples TRBV9 to TRBJ1-1; D might be TRBD1 (5 bases). CDR1 and CDR2 (germline): SGDLS, YYNGEE. Trimming left V 0 bases short and J 0 bases short, with 15 bases between. The CDR3 loop spans 17 amino acids. The CDR3 here is CASSVGAGKPMNTEAFF. In DNA form, the CDR3 reads TGTGCCAGCAGCGTAGGGGCAGGGAAGCCCATGAACACTGAAGCTTTCTTT.

In this sample, this clone turned up a few times. In DNA form, the CDR3 reads TGTGCCAGCAGCTTAGGAGTAGCAGATACGCAGTATTTT. Its translation: CASSLGVADTQYF. The V and J genes are TRBV11-2 and TRBJ2-3; unclear D gene. Germline V lookup: CDR1 SGHAT, CDR2 FQNNGV. Trimming pared 1 base from V and 4 bases from J, leaving 6 bases between. The CDR3 has 13 residues.

The rearrangement uses TRBV6-5 and TRBJ1-6; D remains ambiguous. Trimming took off 7 bases at V and 9 bases at J, with 13 bases between the two ends. Germline V lookup: CDR1 MNHEY, CDR2 SVGAGI. CDR3 length equals 13 residues. The CDR3 sequence is CASTEGSGSPLHF. DNA of the CDR3: TGTGCCAGCACGGAGGGCTCAGGTTCACCCCTCCACTTT.

V and J are TRBV18 and TRBJ2-3, with D hard to call. Germline values: CDR1 KGHSH, CDR2 LQKENI. The CDR3 extends over 14 amino acids. V lost 0 bases and J lost 3, with 7 bases in between. In DNA form, the CDR3 reads TGTGCCAGCTCACCACCGACGGGTACAGATACGCAGTATTTT. Translating gives CASSPPTGTDTQYF.

The chain couples TRBV11-3 to TRBJ2-2, with TRBD2 matching over 15 bases. The CDR3 covers 19 residues. J was trimmed by 1 base and V by 5 bases; bases with no gene match: 8. Germline V gives CDR1 SGHNT, CDR2 YENEEA. The CDR3 reads CASSTRTSGGARNTGELFF. DNA of the CDR3: TGTGCCAGCAGCACCCGGACTAGCGGGGGGGCTAGGAACACCGGGGAGCTGTTTTTT.

The V and J genes are TRBV27 and TRBJ1-3, with TRBD1 matching over 11 bases. Unmatched junction bases numbered 6, after V lost 4 bases and J lost 4 bases. The CDR3 runs to 16 residues. The germline CDR1 and CDR2 sequences are MNHEY and SMNVEV (reference sequence). The CDR3 region is CASSSLDRGRGNTIYF. The DNA of the CDR3 is TGTGCCAGCAGTTCACTGGACAGGGGGCGCGGAAACACCATATATTTT.

The CDR3 nucleotides are TGCGCCAGCAGCTTGGATGCAGGGGACGGAAACACCATATATTTT. It codes for CASSLDAGDGNTIYF. The gene calls are TRBV5-1 and TRBJ1-3, with TRBD1 as a possible D gene (6 bases). This CDR3 is built from 15 residues. The ends were cut back, 0 bases at V and 4 bases at J, with 11 bases in the middle. In germline, CDR1 is SGHRS, CDR2 YFSETQ.

This sequence joins TRBV9 and TRBJ2-3, with 8 positions matching TRBD2. Germline CDR1 and CDR2: SGDLS and YYNGEE. The junction had 3 bases not matched to a gene; V was cut back by 0 bases and J by 0 bases. The CDR3 contains 16 residues. CDR3 amino acids: CASSVVVAGSTDTQYF. DNA for the CDR3: TGTGCCAGCAGCGTAGTGGTAGCGGGGAGCACAGATACGCAGTATTTT.

The rearrangement links TRBV6-6 to TRBJ1-2, with 7 nucleotides matching TRBD1. Trimming took 6 bases from V and 8 from J; bases not matched to a gene: 9. CDR1 is MNHNY and CDR2 is SVGAGI in the germline V gene (reference sequence). This CDR3 spans 13 amino acids. The CDR3 DNA reads as TGTGCCAGCAGCCCGGGACAGCATTTAGGCTACACCTTC. This gives the protein CASSPGQHLGYTF.

The genes are TRBV2 and TRBJ1-6; D call uncertain. The CDR3 runs 13 residues. Per the germline V gene, CDR1 is SNHLY and CDR2 is FYNNEI. Trimming took 8 bases from V and 10 from J, leaving 15 bases between them. CDR3 protein: CASGRTEGSPLHF. The CDR3 nucleotides read TGTGCCAGCGGGAGGACTGAAGGATCACCCCTCCACTTT. The full variable domain, completed using reference TRBV2 and TRBJ1-6, is EPEVTQTPSHQVTQMGQEVILRCVPISNHLYFYWYRQILGQKVEFLVSFYNNEISEKSEIFDDQFSVERPDGSNFTLKIRSTKLEDSAMYFCASGRTEGSPLHFGNGTRLTVT.

This chain connects TRBV3-1 (or the pseudogene TRBV3-2) to TRBJ2-3, with 15 bases identical to TRBD2. From germline, CDR1 is LGHDT and CDR2 YNNKEL (reference sequence). CDR3 size: 17 residues. J lost 5 bases, V lost 4 bases, and 7 bases had no gene match. The CDR3 DNA sequence: TGTGCCAGCAGCCTGGGACTAGCGGGGGGCCCGGGAGATACGCAGTATTTT. This sequence encodes CASSLGLAGGPGDTQYF.

This chain connects TRBV24-1 to TRBJ1-1, with D maybe TRBD1 (5 bases). Germline V gene data show CDR1 as KGHDR and CDR2 as SFDVKD. Trimming shortened V by 5 bases and J by 6 bases, and 12 bases separated the two germline ends. The CDR3 totals 13 residues. The CDR3 DNA reads TGTGCCACCAGTGGCGGGGGATCACCTGAAGCTTTCTTT. Protein product: CATSGGGSPEAFF.

The chain links TRBV4-2 to TRBJ2-7, with a tentative D call TRBD1 (5 bases). This CDR3 has 14 residues. Germline V gene data show CDR1 as LGHNA and CDR2 as YNFKEQ. V was clipped by 3 bases and J by 2 bases, with 11 bases between them. The CDR3 sequence is CASSHSTGAYEQYF. In nucleotides, the CDR3 is TGTGCCAGCAGCCACAGTACAGGAGCCTACGAGCAGTACTTC.

V is TRBV29-1 and J is TRBJ1-1; the D gene is possibly TRBD1 (6 bases). Trimming took 4 bases from V and 3 from J, leaving 15 bases between them. From germline, CDR1 is SQVTM and CDR2 ANQGSEA. The CDR3 contains 14 residues. The DNA of the CDR3 is TGCAGCGTTGCGCGGGGGGCAGTGGACACTGAAGCTTTCTTT. Translated, it gives CSVARGAVDTEAFF.

This chain uses TRBV5-1 with TRBJ2-7; 10 positions agree with TRBD2. Trimming took 0 bases from V and 6 from J; bases not matched to a gene: 3. The CDR3 covers 14 residues. The germline CDR1 and CDR2 sequences are SGHRS and YFSETQ. The CDR3 DNA follows: TGCGCCAGCAGCTTGGCAGCGGGGGGGCTCGAGCAGTACTTC. Protein: CASSLAAGGLEQYF.

The chain employs TRBV11-2 and TRBJ1-1; 9 bases agree with TRBD1. V lost 3 bases and J lost 10; bases outside the gene matches: 6. The CDR3 loop spans 13 amino acids. Germline V gene lookup returns CDR1 SGHAT and CDR2 FQNNGV. The CDR3 bases are TGTGCCAGCAGCTTTCTGGGACAGGGAAGAGCTTTCTTT. Amino acids: CASSFLGQGRAFF.

This rearrangement joins TRBV30 to TRBJ2-3; 7 bases match TRBD2. Germline assignment: CDR1 GTSNPN and CDR2 SVGIG (reference sequence). Trimming at V came to 5 bases and at J to 1 base, leaving 6 bases not matched to a gene. The CDR3 extends over 14 amino acids. This CDR3 reads CAWGRGEGTDTQYF. The CDR3 nucleotides read TGTGCCTGGGGCCGGGGGGAAGGCACAGATACGCAGTATTTT. Supplemented by reference TRBV30 and TRBJ2-3, the full variable domain reads SQTIHQWPATLVQPVGSPLSLECTVEGTSNPNLYWYRQAAGRGLQLLFYSVGIGQISSEVPQNLSASRPQDRQFILSSKKLLLSDSGFYLCAWGRGEGTDTQYFGPGTRLTVL.